This passage covers 28 T cell receptor beta chains from one sample sequenced in a study of identical twins. MiXCR, applied by TCRdb to the 5' RACE reads, yields one record per CDR3 protein. The top ten clones hold about an eighth of a sample with about 720,000 distinct CDR3 sequences, 15% to 20% of them seen once. This same sample was also taken into another study, of T cells expressing NK-cell markers.

Source material: PBMCs. The receptors stem from a woman aged 18-29 years in good health.

This chain connects TRBV12-3 or TRBV12-4 to TRBJ1-1; D is ambiguous. This CDR3 contains 13 residues. Trimming shortened V by 6 bases and J by 7 bases, and 15 bases separated the two germline ends. The CDR3 DNA reads as TGTGCCAGCAGCCCTGGGCCCCTAAGTGAAGCTTTCTTT. The encoded protein is CASSPGPLSEAFF.

The V and J genes are TRBV2 and TRBJ2-7; D unresolved. This CDR3 is 11 amino acids long. Trimming cost V 6 bases and J 4 bases, with 7 bases left between them. Looked up from germline, CDR1 is SNHLY and CDR2 is FYNNEI. CDR3 DNA sequence: TGTGCCAGCAGGGCGTTTTACGAGCAGTACTTC. As protein: CASRAFYEQYF.

This clonotype has a handful of counts. The chain has TRBV6-1 and TRBJ1-5, with D perhaps TRBD1 (5 bases). V gave up 6 bases and J gave up 3 bases, with 12 bases separating them. CDR3 length equals 14 residues. Germline CDR1 reads MNHNS; CDR2 reads SASEGT. The CDR3 protein is CASRGPQPNQPQHF. CDR3 sequence (DNA): TGTGCCAGCAGGGGACCCCAACCCAATCAGCCCCAGCATTTT.

This clonotype was seen a few times. The chain carries TRBV7-9 and TRBJ2-3; tentative D call: TRBD2 (6 bases). The germline CDR1 and CDR2 sequences are SEHNR and FQNEAQ (reference sequence). The CDR3 length is 12 residues. CDR3: CAYPASAGTQYF. Here the CDR3 DNA reads TGTGCTTACCCGGCTAGCGCGGGTACGCAGTATTTT.

This chain joins TRBV6-2 or TRBV6-3 and TRBJ2-1; 9 bases align to TRBD1. Germline V CDR1 and CDR2: MNHEY, SVGEGT. The CDR3 runs 11 residues. With 6 bases clipped from V and 15 bases from J, the junction kept 6 bases outside the gene matches. The DNA of the CDR3 is TGTGCCAGCAGCTCGGGGACAGGGACGTTCTTC. This encodes CASSSGTGTFF.

This clonotype showed up just a few times. V and J are TRBV10-3 and TRBJ2-5; 10 bases are shared with TRBD2. CDR3 length: 16 residues. Germline V lookup: CDR1 ENHRY, CDR2 SYGVKD. Trimming removed 3 bases from V and 4 bases from J; junction bases left unmatched: 8. The CDR3 here is CAISDKSGRVTETQYF. CDR3 coding DNA: TGTGCCATCAGTGACAAAAGCGGGAGGGTGACAGAGACCCAGTACTTC.

The CDR3 loop reads CASSSRVDEQYF. CDR3 coding DNA: TGTGCCAGCAGTTCGAGGGTTGACGAGCAGTACTTC. The chain employs TRBV6-2 or TRBV6-3 and TRBJ2-7, with D maybe TRBD2 (5 bases). Germline V lookup: CDR1 MNHEY, CDR2 SVGEGT. The germline V and J ends were trimmed by 4 bases and 5 bases, with 9 bases remaining between them. CDR3 length: 12 residues.

This clonotype has only a few counts. The chain is built from TRBV5-4 and TRBJ2-7; D is possibly TRBD1 or TRBD2 (5 bases each). Germline lookup yields CDR1 SGHNT and CDR2 YYREEE (reference sequence). V was shortened by 4 bases and J by 7 bases, with 12 bases between the two germline ends. The length of the CDR3 is 12 residues. CDR3 DNA sequence: TGTGCCAGCAGCACACCGGGGCGGGAGCAGTACTTC. Translated: CASSTPGREQYF. The variable domain in full, with the rest retrieved from reference TRBV5-4 and TRBJ2-7, is ETGVTQSPTHLIKTRGQQVTLRCSSQSGHNTVSWYQQALGQGPQFIFQYYREEENGRGNFPPRFSGLQFPNYSSELNVNALELDDSALYLCASSTPGREQYFGPGTRLTVT.

The chain combines TRBV3-1 with TRBJ1-1; D might be TRBD1 (6 bases). The CDR3 extends over 13 amino acids. The V and J ends lost 3 bases and 10 bases respectively, with 15 bases between them. Germline-derived CDR1 and CDR2 are LGHDT and YNNKEL (reference sequence). CDR3 residues: CASSHLADSGAFF. The CDR3 DNA reads as TGTGCCAGCAGCCACCTTGCGGACAGCGGAGCTTTCTTT. Based on the CDR3 plus reference TRBV3-1 and TRBJ1-1, the full variable domain is DTAVSQTPKYLVTQMGNDKSIKCEQNLGHDTMYWYKQDSKKFLKIMFSYNNKELIINETVPNRFSPKSPDKAHLNLHINSLELGDSAVYFCASSHLADSGAFFGQGTRLTVV.

This clonotype turned up a few times. This chain's CDR3 is CSARLSRDTQYF. The CDR3 DNA reads as TGCAGTGCTAGACTTTCTCGAGATACGCAGTATTTT. The chain carries TRBV20-1 and TRBJ2-3; no firm D call. Germline V gene sequence: CDR1 DFQATT, CDR2 SNEGSKA (reference sequence). V was shortened by 2 bases and J by 5 bases, with 8 bases between the two germline ends. The CDR3 has 12 amino acids.

The chain joins TRBV9 to TRBJ2-3; perhaps TRBD2 as D (5 bases). This CDR3 has 13 residues. V lost 0 bases and J 6 bases, leaving 8 bases between the germline ends. The germline gives CDR1 SGDLS, CDR2 YYNGEE. CDR3 sequence: CASSVEVADTQYF. Here the CDR3 DNA reads TGTGCCAGCAGCGTAGAAGTAGCGGATACGCAGTATTTT.

This chain uses TRBV27 with TRBJ2-7, with no clear D. Germline V gene data show CDR1 as MNHEY and CDR2 as SMNVEV (reference sequence). This CDR3 has 14 residues. Trimming removed 6 bases from V and 4 bases from J, with 16 bases in between. CDR3 in amino acids: CASSPGVAQYEQYF. The CDR3 DNA sequence: TGTGCCAGCAGCCCTGGGGTAGCACAGTACGAGCAGTACTTC.

This chain joins TRBV12-3 or TRBV12-4 and TRBJ2-7, with TRBD2 matching 7 bases. This CDR3 spans 16 amino acids. V trimming: 7 bases; J trimming: 6 bases; junction bases outside the gene matches: 18. CDR3 sequence: CASTLAGGSRGGEQYF. Here the CDR3 DNA reads TGTGCCAGCACTCTAGCCGGGGGGAGTAGGGGAGGCGAGCAGTACTTC.

This clonotype has a handful of counts. The V and J genes are TRBV11-3 and TRBJ2-5; 15 bases fit TRBD2. Germline CDR1 and CDR2: SGHNT and YENEEA. Unmatched junction bases numbered 4, after V lost 5 bases and J lost 3 bases. This CDR3 is 16 amino acids long. CDR3 sequence reads: CASSPGLAGGEETQYF. Written as DNA, the CDR3 is TGTGCCAGCAGCCCGGGACTAGCGGGGGGAGAAGAGACCCAGTACTTC.

This clonotype was picked up a small number of times. The rearrangement joins TRBV10-3 to TRBJ1-1, with a weak D call TRBD1 (6 bases). The germline CDR1 and CDR2 sequences are ENHRY and SYGVKD. V was trimmed by 4 bases and J by 1 base, leaving 16 bases between them. The CDR3 spans 16 residues. CDR3 loop: CAISGRPGHSNTEAFF. The CDR3 coding sequence is TGTGCCATCAGTGGAAGGCCGGGACACTCGAACACTGAAGCTTTCTTT.

The CDR3 bases are TGTGCCAGCAGCTTATACGCGGGAGAGGTCGGAATTGAGCAGTTCTTC. Translated: CASSLYAGEVGIEQFF. This sequence joins TRBV7-2 and TRBJ2-1; 7 bases are a match to TRBD2. Germline V gene data show CDR1 as SGHTA and CDR2 as FQGNSA. J was trimmed by 9 bases and V by 2 bases; bases with no gene match: 13. The CDR3 is 16 residues long.

The chain is built from TRBV18 and TRBJ2-1; D may be TRBD2 (6 bases). V was clipped by 5 bases and J by 4 bases, with 15 bases between them. Germline V gene lookup returns CDR1 KGHSH and CDR2 LQKENI. The CDR3 has 15 amino acids. The CDR3 coding sequence is TGTGCCAGCTCATGGGACGGGGAGGCGTACAATGAGCAGTTCTTC. Amino acid sequence: CASSWDGEAYNEQFF.

This clonotype was counted many times. This rearrangement joins TRBV6-5 to TRBJ1-1; 8 bases map to TRBD1. The J segment lost 8 bases and the V segment lost 4 bases, leaving 6 bases of the junction unmatched. There are 13 residues in the CDR3. The germline CDR1 and CDR2 sequences are MNHEY and SVGAGI. The CDR3 DNA reads TGTGCCAGCAGTTCCCCCACAGGGGGGGAAGCTTTCTTT. It is translated as CASSSPTGGEAFF.

This sequence joins TRBV2 and TRBJ1-2; maybe TRBD1 (5 bases). The V end lost 3 bases, the J end lost 1 base, and 9 bases lay between the germline ends. In germline, CDR1 is SNHLY, CDR2 FYNNEI. The CDR3 covers 14 residues. The CDR3 nucleotides are TGTGCCAGCAGTGAGGGGGGACTTAACTATGGCTACACCTTC. It encodes CASSEGGLNYGYTF.

V is TRBV20-1 and J is TRBJ2-3; 11 bases match TRBD2. Germline values: CDR1 DFQATT, CDR2 SNEGSKA (reference sequence). J lost 5 bases, V lost 5 bases, and 3 bases had no gene match. The CDR3 has 13 residues. In nucleotides, the CDR3 is TGCAGTGCTCCGGGACTAGCGGTAGATACGCAGTATTTT. Protein: CSAPGLAVDTQYF.

This chain uses TRBV11-2 with TRBJ2-3; 10 positions agree with TRBD1. The CDR3 is 15 residues long. The germline V gene encodes CDR1 SGHAT and CDR2 FQNNGV. The trim removed 4 bases at V and 5 bases at J, leaving 6 bases unmatched. The CDR3 nucleotides are TGTGCCAGCAGCTCGGGGACAGGGGATATAGATACGCAGTATTTT. Protein sequence: CASSSGTGDIDTQYF.

This clonotype was observed many times. V usage is TRBV10-3 and J usage is TRBJ2-3; 10 bases are a match to TRBD2. V was clipped by 6 bases and J by 4 bases; unmatched bases: 10. This CDR3 spans 16 amino acids. Germline CDR1 reads ENHRY; CDR2 reads SYGVKD. CDR3 loop: CAIRDASGSAPDTQYF. The CDR3, as DNA: TGTGCCATCAGAGACGCTAGCGGGAGTGCCCCAGATACGCAGTATTTT.

This clonotype was observed a handful of times. The rearrangement joins TRBV7-9 to TRBJ2-7, with TRBD1 matching over 8 bases. This CDR3 is built from 16 residues. CDR1 and CDR2 from the germline V gene are SEHNR and FQNEAQ (reference sequence). The V and J ends lost 3 bases and 0 bases, in that order; junction bases with no gene match: 7. Written as DNA, the CDR3 is TGTGCCAGCAGCTTTCGGACAGGGCTGAGCTCCTACGAGCAGTACTTC. Translating gives CASSFRTGLSSYEQYF.

This clonotype has a handful of counts. This rearrangement joins TRBV29-1 to TRBJ2-1, with D uncertain. V gave up 5 bases and J gave up 8 bases, with 16 bases separating them. CDR3 length: 13 amino acids. From germline, CDR1 is SQVTM and CDR2 ANQGSEA. CDR3 coding DNA: TGCAGCGTTTTTGGTATCCCCGAGGATGAGCAGTTCTTC. Protein: CSVFGIPEDEQFF.

The chain recombines TRBV7-2 with TRBJ2-7; 8 nucleotides align to TRBD2. V lost 3 bases to trimming and J lost 7 bases; unmatched junction nucleotides: 11. Per germline, CDR1 SGHTA and CDR2 FQGNSA. CDR3 length: 15 residues. The CDR3 DNA sequence: TGTGCCAGCAGCTTTTCGGGCGGGAGGAGTCAGGAGCAGTACTTC. This translates into CASSFSGGRSQEQYF.

A few counts support this clonotype. This chain connects TRBV20-1 to TRBJ2-1; no clear D. V dropped 6 bases and J dropped 0 bases, with 9 bases sitting between them. The CDR3 is 13 residues long. Germline CDR1 reads DFQATT; CDR2 reads SNEGSKA (reference sequence). The CDR3 sequence is CSALVGSYNEQFF. CDR3 DNA sequence: TGCAGTGCCCTAGTGGGCTCCTACAATGAGCAGTTCTTC.

The chain recombines TRBV7-9 with TRBJ2-5; D not certain. V was trimmed by 1 base and J by 2 bases, leaving 11 bases between them. The CDR3 is 15 amino acids. Germline loops: CDR1 SEHNR, CDR2 FQNEAQ (reference sequence). CDR3 in amino acids: CASSLGSQIQETQYF. In DNA form, the CDR3 reads TGTGCCAGCAGCTTAGGGTCACAAATTCAAGAGACCCAGTACTTC.

This chain links TRBV10-1 with TRBJ2-5, with D possibly being TRBD1 (6 bases). Germline V lookup: CDR1 WNHNN, CDR2 SYGVQD (reference sequence). This CDR3 is built from 14 residues. Trimming removed 7 bases at V and 3 bases at J, with 15 bases between. CDR3 residues: CASTHRVAKETQYF. CDR3 bases: TGCGCCAGCACCCACAGGGTCGCGAAAGAGACCCAGTACTTC.